These 18 T cell receptor beta chains came from one sample sequenced in a study of cytomegalovirus exposure and HLA in healthy donors. A multiplex PCR was run with 60 Vbeta primers and 13 Jbeta primers. Method: immunoSEQ multiplex PCR; TCRdb's copy keeps in-frame clones and lacks some. The sample carries fewer than 80,000 clones, about 80% recorded once. Sequenced material: PBMCs. Source of these receptors: a man aged 25 to 45 in good health and CMV-seronegative.

The V gene is TRBV4-1, the J gene TRBJ2-5; D perhaps matches TRBD2 (5 bases). The V and J ends lost 3 bases and 3 bases respectively, with 14 bases between them. CDR3 length: 15 amino acids. Per the germline V gene, CDR1 is MGHRA and CDR2 is YSYEKL. The chain's CDR3 is CASSHKFPAEETQYF. CDR3 coding DNA: TGCGCCAGCAGCCATAAATTTCCAGCGGAAGAGACCCAGTACTTC.

The chain couples TRBV27 to TRBJ2-7; 11 positions agree with TRBD1. Germline CDR1 MNHEY, CDR2 SMNVEV (reference sequence). Trimming took 9 bases from V and 5 from J; bases not matched to a gene: 12. The CDR3 has 15 residues. The CDR3 region has the DNA TGTGCCAGTAGAACCGGGACAGGGGGTGGGAACGAGCAGTACTTC. As protein: CASRTGTGGGNEQYF.

This clone was observed once. Germline is not matched at one junction end, which may reflect a read error. This chain links TRBV5-4 with TRBJ2-5; weak D call: TRBD2 (5 bases). Per germline, CDR1 SGHNT and CDR2 YYREEE (reference sequence). This CDR3 has 13 amino acids. Written as DNA, the CDR3 is TGTGCCAGCACCTTGGACCCTGCGGGGACCCAGTACTTC. As protein: CASTLDPAGTQYF. The full variable domain, in which reference TRBV5-4 and TRBJ2-5 provide the parts outside the CDR3, is ETGVTQSPTHLIKTRGQQVTLRCSSQSGHNTVSWYQQALGQGPQFIFQYYREEENGRGNFPPRFSGLQFPNYSSELNVNALELDDSALYLCASTLDPAGTQYFGPGTRLLVL.

The chain combines TRBV25-1 with TRBJ1-1; D is perhaps TRBD1 (5 bases). Germline lookup yields CDR1 MGHDK and CDR2 SYGVNS. The CDR3 totals 16 residues. The ends were cut back, 0 bases at V and 5 bases at J, with 16 bases in the middle. CDR3 in amino acids: CASSEYDAGGRTEAFF. The CDR3 bases are TGTGCCAGCAGTGAATATGATGCGGGGGGTCGGACTGAAGCTTTCTTT.

The chain links TRBV19 to TRBJ1-5; the D is unclear. Looked up from germline, CDR1 is LNHDA and CDR2 is SQIVND (reference sequence). The V and J ends lost 9 bases and 0 bases respectively, with 12 bases between them. The CDR3 has 14 amino acids. The CDR3 coding sequence is TGTGCCAGCCGAACTAAACATAGCAATCAGCCCCAGCATTTT. It is translated as CASRTKHSNQPQHF. The whole variable domain, filled in from reference TRBV19 and TRBJ1-5, reads DGGITQSPKYLFRKEGQNVTLSCEQNLNHDAMYWYRQDPGQGLRLIYYSQIVNDFQKGDIAEGYSVSREKKESFPLTVTSAQKNPTAFYLCASRTKHSNQPQHFGDGTRLSIL.

V usage is TRBV4-3 and J usage is TRBJ2-3; 11 bases are a match to TRBD2. The V and J ends lost 0 bases and 0 bases, in that order; junction bases with no gene match: 8. The V gene's germline CDR1 is LGHNA and CDR2 YSLEER. The CDR3 contains 19 residues. CDR3 sequence reads: CASSQDGLAGSASTDTQYF. CDR3 nucleotides: TGCGCCAGCAGCCAAGACGGACTAGCGGGTTCTGCTAGCACAGATACGCAGTATTTT.

The V call is TRBV5-4, the J call TRBJ2-2, with D unclear. V lost 2 bases and J 3 bases, leaving 8 bases between the germline ends. The V gene's germline CDR1 is SGHNT and CDR2 YYREEE (reference sequence). The CDR3 is 14 amino acids. CDR3 loop: CASSLISDTGELFF. CDR3 nucleotide sequence: TGTGCCAGCAGCTTAATATCAGACACCGGGGAGCTGTTTTTT.

The chain is built from TRBV7-2 and TRBJ1-2, with 9 nucleotides matching TRBD1. The CDR3 sequence is 13 residues long. The J segment lost 8 bases and the V segment lost 5 bases, leaving 6 bases of the junction unmatched. Germline CDR1 and CDR2: SGHTA and FQGNSA. CDR3 nucleotide sequence: TGTGCCAGCAGCCAACAGGGGGCGGGAGGCTACACCTTC. This translates into CASSQQGAGGYTF.

This chain links TRBV4-3 with TRBJ2-7; D possibly corresponds to TRBD2 (5 bases). Between the trimmed V and J ends, which lost 0 bases and 4 bases, there was a span of 16 bases. Germline assignment: CDR1 LGHNA and CDR2 YSLEER. The length of the CDR3 is 16 residues. The CDR3, as DNA: TGCGCCAGCAGCCAAGATTTAGGGAGTGACGTGTACGAGCAGTACTTC. This translates into CASSQDLGSDVYEQYF.

The chain employs TRBV7-9 and TRBJ2-1, with 8 bases matching TRBD2. CDR1 and CDR2 from the germline V gene are SEHNR and FQNEAQ (reference sequence). The CDR3 is made up of 15 amino acids. The V gene end was trimmed by 4 bases and the J gene end by 2 bases; junction bases not matched to a gene: 4. The DNA for the CDR3 is TGTGCCAGCAGCTCGGCGGGACTAGCCTACAATGAGCAGTTCTTC. Protein: CASSSAGLAYNEQFF.

The genes are TRBV7-2 and TRBJ2-7, with D possibly matching TRBD2 (6 bases). The V and J ends lost 5 bases and 1 base respectively, with 12 bases between them. Germline CDR1 SGHTA, CDR2 FQGNSA. This CDR3 is built from 14 residues. The chain's CDR3 is CASSPPGVSYEQYF. The CDR3 DNA reads TGTGCCAGCAGCCCCCCGGGGGTGTCCTACGAGCAGTACTTC. Full variable domain (remainder filled in from reference TRBV7-2 and TRBJ2-7): GAGVSQSPSNKVTEKGKDVELRCDPISGHTALYWYRQSLGQGLEFLIYFQGNSAPDKSGLPSDRFSAERTGGSVSTLTIQRTQQEDSAVYLCASSPPGVSYEQYFGPGTRLTVT.

The chain recombines TRBV21-1 with TRBJ2-5; TRBD1 reflects the table's D call only, with no check against the DNA. TRBV21-1 is flagged as a pseudogene. There are 11 residues in the CDR3. The CDR3 region is CATYRGKTQYF. For the CDR3, the DNA is TGTGCCACCTACAGGGGAAAGACCCAGTACTTC.

V is TRBV5-4 and J is TRBJ2-1; possibly TRBD2 for D (6 bases). CDR3 size: 16 residues. V gave up 0 bases and J gave up 2 bases, with 12 bases separating them. Germline CDR1 is SGHNT and CDR2 is YYREEE (reference sequence). The CDR3 coding sequence is TGTGCCAGCAGCTTGGAAATGGCTAGCGCCTACAATGAGCAGTTCTTC. Amino acid sequence: CASSLEMASAYNEQFF.

The chain recombines TRBV5-1 with TRBJ2-5; maybe TRBD1 (6 bases). The germline CDR1 and CDR2 sequences are SGHRS and YFSETQ. The CDR3 is 13 residues long. Trimming took 4 bases from V and 2 from J, leaving 9 bases between them. The DNA of the CDR3 is TGCGCCAGCAGCAATGACAGGCAAGAGACCCAGTACTTC. The encoded protein is CASSNDRQETQYF.

The chain carries TRBV4-2 and TRBJ2-7; the D gene is possibly TRBD2 (6 bases). V gave up 0 bases and J gave up 0 bases, with 12 bases separating them. The germline V gene has CDR1 LGHNA and CDR2 YNFKEQ. The CDR3 totals 16 residues. CDR3 in amino acids: CASSQEGGVSSYEQYF. The CDR3 coding sequence is TGTGCCAGCAGCCAAGAAGGCGGGGTGAGCTCCTACGAGCAGTACTTC.

The rearrangement uses TRBV6-5 and TRBJ1-5; TRBD1 matches 7 bases. The CDR3 has 16 residues. Germline lookup yields CDR1 MNHEY and CDR2 SVGAGI. The junction had 8 bases not matched to a gene; V was cut back by 4 bases and J by 2 bases. In DNA form, the CDR3 reads TGTGCCAGCAGTTCCACGACAGGGAAAGGCAATCAGCCCCAGCATTTT. This encodes CASSSTTGKGNQPQHF.

Remarks on this clone: At one end, the junction sequence differs from germline, possibly due to a read error. This chain connects TRBV30 to TRBJ1-2; 7 nucleotides agree with TRBD1. The germline CDR1 and CDR2 sequences are GTSNPN and SVGIG (reference sequence). The CDR3 contains 15 residues. The CDR3 DNA reads as TGTCCCTGGAGCCCTGACACAGGGGTTTACTATGGCTACACCTTC. Protein product: CPWSPDTGVYYGYTF. Based on the CDR3 plus reference TRBV30 and TRBJ1-2, the full variable domain is SQTIHQWPATLVQPVGSPLSLECTVEGTSNPNLYWYRQAAGRGLQLLFYSVGIGQISSEVPQNLSASRPQDRQFILSSKKLLLSDSGFYLCPWSPDTGVYYGYTFGSGTRLTVV.

This chain uses TRBV7-8 with TRBJ1-6, with D unresolved. The V gene's germline CDR1 is SGHVS and CDR2 FQNEAQ. This CDR3 has 14 residues. Trimming took off 1 base at V and 7 bases at J, with 8 bases between the two ends. Here the CDR3 reads CASSLERINSPLHF. The CDR3 DNA follows: TGTGCCAGCAGCTTAGAGAGGATAAATTCACCCCTCCACTTT.